This T cell receptor (beta chain) was observed in a study of human T cells and chemical hapten exposure. TCRdb used MiXCR to reprocess the RACE reads, holding one entry per CDR3 protein. The profile shows about 140,000 distinct CDR3 sequences, 12% of them singletons. The V end lost 3 bases, the J end lost 0 bases, and 9 bases lay between the germline ends. CDR1 is DFQATT, CDR2 SNEGSKA, per germline (reference sequence). There are 14 residues in the CDR3. Regarding time point: patch test 2, 6 weeks after DPC sensitization. The treatment was: therapeutic diphenylcyclopropenone sensitization with weekly scalp DPC. Suited to DPC and affected by alopecia, the donors ranged from 18 to 70 years old.

The receptor was derived from a woman between 50 and 59 years old with alopecia areata. Some clones in this sample may be carry-over from other donors' samples. This specimen consisted of whole blood, obtained in connection with sensitization to the hapten diphenylcyclopropenone (DPC). The chain has TRBV20-1 and TRBJ2-1; no clear D. Here the CDR3 reads CSARDDSSYNEQFF. The CDR3, as DNA: TGCAGTGCTAGGGACGACTCCTCCTACAATGAGCAGTTCTTC.